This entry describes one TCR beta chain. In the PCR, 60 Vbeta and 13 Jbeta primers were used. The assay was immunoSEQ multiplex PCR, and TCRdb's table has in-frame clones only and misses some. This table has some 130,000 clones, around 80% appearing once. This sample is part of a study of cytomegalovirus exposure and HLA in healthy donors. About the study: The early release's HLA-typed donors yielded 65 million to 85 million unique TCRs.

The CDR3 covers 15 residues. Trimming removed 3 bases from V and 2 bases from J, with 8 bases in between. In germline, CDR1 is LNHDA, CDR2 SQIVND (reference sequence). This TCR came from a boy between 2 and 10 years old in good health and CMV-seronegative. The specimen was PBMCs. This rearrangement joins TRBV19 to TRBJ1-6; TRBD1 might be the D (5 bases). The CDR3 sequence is CASSIETAYNSPLHF. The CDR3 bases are TGTGCCAGTAGTATCGAGACAGCCTATAATTCACCCCTCCACTTT.